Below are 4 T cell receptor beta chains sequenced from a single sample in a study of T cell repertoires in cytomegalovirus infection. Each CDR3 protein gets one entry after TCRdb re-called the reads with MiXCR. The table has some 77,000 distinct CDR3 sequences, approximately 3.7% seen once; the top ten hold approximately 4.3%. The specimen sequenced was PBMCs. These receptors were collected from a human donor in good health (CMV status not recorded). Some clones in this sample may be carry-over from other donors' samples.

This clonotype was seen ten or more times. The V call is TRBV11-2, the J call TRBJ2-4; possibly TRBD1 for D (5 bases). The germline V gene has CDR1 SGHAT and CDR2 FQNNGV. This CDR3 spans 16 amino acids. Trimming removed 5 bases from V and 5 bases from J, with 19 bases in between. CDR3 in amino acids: CASSHQGISLQNIQYF. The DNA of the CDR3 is TGTGCCAGCAGCCACCAGGGTATCTCCCTCCAAAACATTCAGTACTTC.

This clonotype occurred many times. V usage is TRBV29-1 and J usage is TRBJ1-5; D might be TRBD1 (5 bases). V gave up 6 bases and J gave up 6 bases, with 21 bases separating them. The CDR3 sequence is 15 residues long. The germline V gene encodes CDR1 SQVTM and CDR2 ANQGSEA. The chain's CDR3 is CSVATTLGESQPQHF. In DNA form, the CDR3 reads TGCAGCGTGGCTACCACACTGGGGGAGAGTCAGCCCCAGCATTTT.

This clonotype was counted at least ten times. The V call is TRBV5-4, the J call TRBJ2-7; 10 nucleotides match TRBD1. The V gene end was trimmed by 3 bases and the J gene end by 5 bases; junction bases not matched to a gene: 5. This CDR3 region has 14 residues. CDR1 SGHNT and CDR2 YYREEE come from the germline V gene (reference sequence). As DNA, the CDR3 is TGTGCCAGCAGCTCTCGGGACAGGGGTCACGAGCAGTACTTC. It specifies CASSSRDRGHEQYF. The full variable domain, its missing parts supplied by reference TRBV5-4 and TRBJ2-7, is ETGVTQSPTHLIKTRGQQVTLRCSSQSGHNTVSWYQQALGQGPQFIFQYYREEENGRGNFPPRFSGLQFPNYSSELNVNALELDDSALYLCASSSRDRGHEQYFGPGTRLTVT.

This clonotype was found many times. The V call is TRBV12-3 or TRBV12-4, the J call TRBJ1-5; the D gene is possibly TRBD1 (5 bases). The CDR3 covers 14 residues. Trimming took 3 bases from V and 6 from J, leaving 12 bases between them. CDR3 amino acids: CASSFRSGGQPQHF. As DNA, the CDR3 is TGTGCCAGCAGTTTTAGGAGTGGGGGTCAGCCCCAGCATTTT.